This T cell receptor beta chain was sequenced in a study of human T cells and chemical hapten exposure. Time point indicated: patch test 1, 2 weeks after DPC sensitization. The treatment here: therapeutic diphenylcyclopropenone sensitization with weekly scalp DPC. TCRdb reprocessed the RACE reads with MiXCR, giving one entry per CDR3 protein. This sample carries 80,000 to 100,000 distinct CDR3 sequences, around 12% of them seen once, and the ten largest clones take around 2.2%. This clonotype was seen ten or more times. At one boundary the junction diverges from the germline segment, which might be a read error. This CDR3 has 13 amino acids. CDR1 and CDR2 from the germline V gene are SGHDN and FVKESK.

The specimen comprised whole blood, sampled in connection with sensitization to the hapten diphenylcyclopropenone (DPC). The sequence was collected from a woman between 40 and 50 years old with alopecia areata. Some clones in this sample may be carry-over from other donors' samples. The J gene is TRBJ2-7, the V gene TRBV14, with D perhaps matching TRBD2 (5 bases). The CDR3 bases are TGTGCCAGCAGCCGCTCCGGGGATGCGCGCCCGCACTTC. This codes for CASSRSGDARPHF.